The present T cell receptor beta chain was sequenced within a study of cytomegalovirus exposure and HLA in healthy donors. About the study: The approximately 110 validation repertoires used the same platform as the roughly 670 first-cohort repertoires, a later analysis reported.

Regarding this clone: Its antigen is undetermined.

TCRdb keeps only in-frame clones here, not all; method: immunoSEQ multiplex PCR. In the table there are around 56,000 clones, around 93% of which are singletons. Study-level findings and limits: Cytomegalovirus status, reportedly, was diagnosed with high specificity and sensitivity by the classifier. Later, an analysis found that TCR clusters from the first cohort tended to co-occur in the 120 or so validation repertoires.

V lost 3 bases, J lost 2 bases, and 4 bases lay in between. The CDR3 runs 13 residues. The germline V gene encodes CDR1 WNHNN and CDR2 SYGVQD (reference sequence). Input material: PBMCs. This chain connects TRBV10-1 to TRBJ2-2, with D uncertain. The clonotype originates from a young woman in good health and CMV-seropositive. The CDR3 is CASSDSNTGELFF. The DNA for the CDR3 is TGCGCCAGCAGTGACTCTAACACCGGGGAGCTGTTTTTT.